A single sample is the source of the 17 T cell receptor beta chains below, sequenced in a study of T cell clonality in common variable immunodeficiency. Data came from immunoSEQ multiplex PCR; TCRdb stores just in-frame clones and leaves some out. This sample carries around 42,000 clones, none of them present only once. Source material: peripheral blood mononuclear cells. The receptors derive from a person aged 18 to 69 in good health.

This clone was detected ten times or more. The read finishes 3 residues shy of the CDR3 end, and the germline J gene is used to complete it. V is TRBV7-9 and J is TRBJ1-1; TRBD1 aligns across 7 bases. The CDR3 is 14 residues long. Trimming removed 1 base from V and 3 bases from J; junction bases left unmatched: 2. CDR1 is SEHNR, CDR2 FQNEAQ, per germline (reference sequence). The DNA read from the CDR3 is TGTGCCAGCAGCTTAGGACAGGGTTACACTGAA. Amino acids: CASSLGQGYTE. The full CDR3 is CASSLGQGYTEAFF.

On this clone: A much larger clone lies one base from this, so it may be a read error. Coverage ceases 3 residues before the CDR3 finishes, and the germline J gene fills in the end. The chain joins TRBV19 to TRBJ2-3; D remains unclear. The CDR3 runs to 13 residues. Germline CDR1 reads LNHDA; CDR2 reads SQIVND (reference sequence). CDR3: CASSIAGNQPQYF. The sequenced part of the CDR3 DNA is TGTGCCAGTAGTATTGCAGGAAATCAGCCG.

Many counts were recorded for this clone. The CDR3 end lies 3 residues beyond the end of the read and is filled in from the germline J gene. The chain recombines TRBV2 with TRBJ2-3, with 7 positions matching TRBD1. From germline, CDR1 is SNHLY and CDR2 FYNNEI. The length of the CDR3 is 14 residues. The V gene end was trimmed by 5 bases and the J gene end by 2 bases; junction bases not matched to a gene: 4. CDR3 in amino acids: CASSPDRVTDTQYF. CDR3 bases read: TGTGCCAGCAGTCCTGACAGGGTCACAGATACG.

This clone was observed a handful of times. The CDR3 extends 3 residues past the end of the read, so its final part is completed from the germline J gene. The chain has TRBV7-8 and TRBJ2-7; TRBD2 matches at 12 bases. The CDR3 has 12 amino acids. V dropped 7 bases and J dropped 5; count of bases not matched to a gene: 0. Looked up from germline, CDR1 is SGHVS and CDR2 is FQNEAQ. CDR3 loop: CASTSGGDEQYF. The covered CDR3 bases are TGTGCCAGCACTAGCGGGGGGGACGAG.

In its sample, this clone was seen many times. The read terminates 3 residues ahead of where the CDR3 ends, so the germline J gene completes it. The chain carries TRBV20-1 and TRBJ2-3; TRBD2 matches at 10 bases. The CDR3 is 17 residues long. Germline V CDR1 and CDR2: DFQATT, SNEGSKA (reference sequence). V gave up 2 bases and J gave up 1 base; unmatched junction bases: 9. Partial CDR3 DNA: TGCAGTGCTAGACGCTACCGAGGGACTAGCGGCACAGATACG. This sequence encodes CSARRYRGTSGTDT. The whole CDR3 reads CSARRYRGTSGTDTQYF.

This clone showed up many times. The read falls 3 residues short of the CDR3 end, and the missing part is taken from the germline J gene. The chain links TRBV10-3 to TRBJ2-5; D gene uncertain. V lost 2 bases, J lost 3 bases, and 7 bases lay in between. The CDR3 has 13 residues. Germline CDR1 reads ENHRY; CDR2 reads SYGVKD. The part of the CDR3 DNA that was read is TGTGCCATCAGTGAGAGCGCCAAAGAGACC. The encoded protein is CAISESAKET. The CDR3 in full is CAISESAKETQYF.

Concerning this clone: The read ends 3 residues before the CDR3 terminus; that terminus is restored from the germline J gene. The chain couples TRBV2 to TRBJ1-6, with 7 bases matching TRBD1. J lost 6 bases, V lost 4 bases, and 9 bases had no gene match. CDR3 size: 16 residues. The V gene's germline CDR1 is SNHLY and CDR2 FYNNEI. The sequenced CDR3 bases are TGTGCCAGCAGTGTGACAGGGACCACCTTTAATTCACCC. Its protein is CASSVTGTTFNSP. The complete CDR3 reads CASSVTGTTFNSPLHF.

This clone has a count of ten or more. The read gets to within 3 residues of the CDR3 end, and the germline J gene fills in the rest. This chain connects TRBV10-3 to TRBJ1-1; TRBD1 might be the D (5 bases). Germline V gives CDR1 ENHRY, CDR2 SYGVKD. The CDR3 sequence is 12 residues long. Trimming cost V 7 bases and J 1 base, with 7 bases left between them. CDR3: CAIKQGNTEAFF. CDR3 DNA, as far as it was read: TGTGCCATCAAGCAGGGGAACACTGAA.

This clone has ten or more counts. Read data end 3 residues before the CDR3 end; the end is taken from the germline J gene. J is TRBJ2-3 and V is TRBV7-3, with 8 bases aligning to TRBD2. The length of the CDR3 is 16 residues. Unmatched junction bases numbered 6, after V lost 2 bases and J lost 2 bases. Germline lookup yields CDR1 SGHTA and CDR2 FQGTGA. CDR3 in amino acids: CASSLSPSGYTDTQYF. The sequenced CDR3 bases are TGTGCCAGCAGCTTATCTCCTAGCGGGTACACAGATACG.

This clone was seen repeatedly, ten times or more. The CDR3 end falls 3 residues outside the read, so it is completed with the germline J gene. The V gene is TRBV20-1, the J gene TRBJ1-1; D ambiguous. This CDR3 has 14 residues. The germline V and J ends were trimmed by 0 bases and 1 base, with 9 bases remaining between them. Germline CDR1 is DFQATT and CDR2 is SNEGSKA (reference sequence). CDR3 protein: CSARDGRENTEAFF. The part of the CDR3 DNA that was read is TGCAGTGCTAGAGATGGCAGAGAGAACACTGAA.

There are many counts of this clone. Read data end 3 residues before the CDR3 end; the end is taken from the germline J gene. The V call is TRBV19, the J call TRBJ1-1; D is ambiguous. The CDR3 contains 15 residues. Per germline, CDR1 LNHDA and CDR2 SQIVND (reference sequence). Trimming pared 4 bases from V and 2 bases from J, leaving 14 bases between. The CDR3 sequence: CASSTGGSYNTEAFF. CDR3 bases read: TGTGCCAGTAGTACGGGCGGGAGTTATAACACTGAA. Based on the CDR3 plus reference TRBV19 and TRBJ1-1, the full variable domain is DGGITQSPKYLFRKEGQNVTLSCEQNLNHDAMYWYRQDPGQGLRLIYYSQIVNDFQKGDIAEGYSVSREKKESFPLTVTSAQKNPTAFYLCASSTGGSYNTEAFFGQGTRLTVV.

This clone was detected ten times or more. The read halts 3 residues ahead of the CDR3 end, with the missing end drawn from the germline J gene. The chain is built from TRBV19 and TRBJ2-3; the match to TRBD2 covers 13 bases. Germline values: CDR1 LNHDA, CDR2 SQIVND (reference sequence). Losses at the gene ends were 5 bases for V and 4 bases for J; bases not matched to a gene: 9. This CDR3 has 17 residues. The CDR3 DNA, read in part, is TGTGCCAGTAGTGCTACCGGGACTAGCGGGATTCCAGATACG. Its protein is CASSATGTSGIPDT. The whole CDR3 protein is CASSATGTSGIPDTQYF. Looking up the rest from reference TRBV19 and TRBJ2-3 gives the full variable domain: DGGITQSPKYLFRKEGQNVTLSCEQNLNHDAMYWYRQDPGQGLRLIYYSQIVNDFQKGDIAEGYSVSREKKESFPLTVTSAQKNPTAFYLCASSATGTSGIPDTQYFGPGTRLTVL.

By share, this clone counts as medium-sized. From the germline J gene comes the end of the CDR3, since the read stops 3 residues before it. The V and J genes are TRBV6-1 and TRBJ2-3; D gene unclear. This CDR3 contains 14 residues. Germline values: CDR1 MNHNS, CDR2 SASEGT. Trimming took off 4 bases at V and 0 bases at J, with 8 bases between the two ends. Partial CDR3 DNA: TGTGCCAGCAGTGGGCTCGCCAGCACAGATACG. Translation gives CASSGLASTDT. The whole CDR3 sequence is CASSGLASTDTQYF.

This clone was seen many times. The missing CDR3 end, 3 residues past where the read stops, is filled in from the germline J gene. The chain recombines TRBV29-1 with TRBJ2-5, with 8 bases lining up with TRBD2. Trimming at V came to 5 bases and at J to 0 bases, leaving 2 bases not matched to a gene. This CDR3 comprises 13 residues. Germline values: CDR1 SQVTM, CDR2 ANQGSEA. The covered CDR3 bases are TGCAGCGTTCCGGGGGGGCACCAAGAGACC. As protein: CSVPGGHQET. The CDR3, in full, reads CSVPGGHQETQYF.

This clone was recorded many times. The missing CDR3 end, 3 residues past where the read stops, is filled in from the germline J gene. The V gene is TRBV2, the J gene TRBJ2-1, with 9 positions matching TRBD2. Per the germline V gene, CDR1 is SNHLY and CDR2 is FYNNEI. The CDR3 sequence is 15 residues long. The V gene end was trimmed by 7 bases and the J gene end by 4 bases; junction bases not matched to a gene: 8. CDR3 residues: CASKLAGFGYNEQFF. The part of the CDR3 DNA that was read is TGTGCCAGCAAACTAGCGGGCTTCGGGTACAATGAG.

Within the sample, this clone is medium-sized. CDR3 protein: CASTSRGLAKNIQYF. CDR3 DNA, as far as it was read: TGTGCCAGTACCTCCCGGGGATTAGCCAAAAACATT. V usage is TRBV19 and J usage is TRBJ2-4, with a tentative D call TRBD2 (5 bases). The CDR3 is cut off 3 residues early in the read; its end comes from the germline J gene. Per germline, CDR1 LNHDA and CDR2 SQIVND (reference sequence). V lost 7 bases and J 0 bases, leaving 13 bases between the germline ends. The CDR3 has 15 amino acids.

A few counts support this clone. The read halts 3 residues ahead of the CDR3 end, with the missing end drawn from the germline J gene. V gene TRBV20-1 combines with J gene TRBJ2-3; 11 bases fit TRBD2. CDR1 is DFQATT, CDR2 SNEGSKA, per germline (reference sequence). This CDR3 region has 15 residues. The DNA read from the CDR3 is TGCAGTGCCCAGAGGGTTAGCGGGGGGGAAGAGACG. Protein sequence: CSAQRVSGGEET. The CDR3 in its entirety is CSAQRVSGGEETQYF.